This T cell receptor (beta chain) was documented in a study of blood T cell repertoires in COVID-19. Libraries were prepared by immunoSEQ multiplex PCR; TCRdb keeps only in-frame clonotypes and omits some of them. The sample yields about 190,000 clones, approximately 86% seen once. Germline CDR1 is SGHDN and CDR2 is FVKESK. Trimming took 7 bases from V and 5 from J; bases not matched to a gene: 10. There are 15 residues in the CDR3. The V call is TRBV14, the J call TRBJ2-3; 9 nucleotides match TRBD1. This clonotype originated in a man aged 25-45 years with acute or convalescent COVID-19. The sample taken for sequencing was peripheral blood. In DNA, the CDR3 is TGTGCCAGCAATAGTAGGACAGGGGAAGAAGATACGCAGTATTTT. Protein sequence: CASNSRTGEEDTQYF.